Following are 32 T cell receptor beta chains from one sample sequenced in a study of immune evolution from preneoplasia to lung adenocarcinoma. Assay: immunoSEQ multiplex PCR; the TCRdb copy retains only in-frame clones and omits some. The table has 9,900 or so clones, around 75% seen once. The specimen was FFPE normal lung tissue adjacent to the tumor. The receptors come from a person aged 60 to 70 with lung adenocarcinoma. Some clones in this sample may be carry-over from other donors' samples.

The chain recombines TRBV15 with TRBJ2-5; the match to TRBD2 covers 10 bases. Germline loops: CDR1 LNHNV, CDR2 YYDKDF (reference sequence). V lost 0 bases to trimming and J lost 5 bases; unmatched junction nucleotides: 18. CDR3 length equals 20 residues. The CDR3 DNA is TGTGCCACCAGCAGAGATACCGCGACTAGCGGGCTAAGAGTGGGTGAGACCCAGTACTTC. Translation gives CATSRDTATSGLRVGETQYF. Full variable domain (missing parts from reference TRBV15 and TRBJ2-5): DAMVIQNPRYQVTQFGKPVTLSCSQTLNHNVMYWYQQKSSQAPKLLFHYYDKDFNNEADTPDNFQSRRPNTSFCFLDIRSPGLGDTAMYLCATSRDTATSGLRVGETQYFGPGTRLLVL.

The rearrangement joins TRBV27 to TRBJ2-3, with D unresolved. The germline V gene has CDR1 MNHEY and CDR2 SMNVEV (reference sequence). Trimming cost V 6 bases and J 0 bases, with 13 bases left between them. There are 15 residues in the CDR3. The chain's CDR3 is CASSTPGSSTDTQYF. The CDR3, as DNA: TGTGCCAGCAGCACTCCGGGCTCCAGCACAGATACGCAGTATTTT.

The chain recombines TRBV28 with TRBJ2-6; D not resolved. The CDR3 is made up of 15 amino acids. Germline V gene sequence: CDR1 MDHEN, CDR2 SYDVKM. Trimming removed 2 bases at V and 0 bases at J, with 5 bases between. The CDR3 region has the DNA TGTGCCAGCAGTTTAGAGCTCTCTGGGGCCAACGTCCTGACTTTC. Translation gives CASSLELSGANVLTF.

This clone was recorded once. This chain joins TRBV15 and TRBJ1-2; no clear D. The V end was cut by 0 bases, the J end by 7 bases, with 6 bases between. The CDR3 has 12 amino acids. Germline CDR1 is LNHNV and CDR2 is YYDKDF (reference sequence). CDR3 region: CATSRDISGYTF. DNA for the CDR3: TGTGCCACCAGCAGAGATATTTCTGGCTACACCTTC. Supplemented by reference TRBV15 and TRBJ1-2, the full variable domain reads DAMVIQNPRYQVTQFGKPVTLSCSQTLNHNVMYWYQQKSSQAPKLLFHYYDKDFNNEADTPDNFQSRRPNTSFCFLDIRSPGLGDTAMYLCATSRDISGYTFGSGTRLTVV.

This clone has only a few counts. This chain connects TRBV4-2 to TRBJ2-7; D perhaps matches TRBD1 (6 bases). V was shortened by 5 bases and J by 7 bases, with 18 bases between the two germline ends. The CDR3 spans 14 residues. Germline V gene lookup returns CDR1 LGHNA and CDR2 YNFKEQ. The CDR3 region is CASSTRQAPGEQYF. CDR3 DNA: TGTGCCAGCAGCACCCGACAGGCCCCAGGGGAGCAGTACTTC.

The chain joins TRBV9 to TRBJ1-1, with TRBD1 matching over 7 bases. V trimming: 6 bases; J trimming: 0 bases; junction bases outside the gene matches: 8. The CDR3 has 15 residues. Germline CDR1 SGDLS, CDR2 YYNGEE. CDR3 in amino acids: CASKPGGGMNTEAFF. For the CDR3, the DNA is TGTGCCAGCAAGCCAGGGGGGGGAATGAACACTGAAGCTTTCTTT.

The chain combines TRBV18 with TRBJ2-5, with no clear D. This CDR3 contains 15 residues. Germline V CDR1 and CDR2: KGHSH, LQKENI. V dropped 5 bases and J dropped 5 bases, with 18 bases sitting between them. The CDR3 spells CASSFGSSPQETQYF. The CDR3 nucleotides are TGTGCCAGCTCATTCGGCAGTTCCCCCCAGGAGACCCAGTACTTC.

The chain has TRBV5-5 and TRBJ1-4; D is uncertain. V lost 1 base, J lost 4 bases, and 8 bases lay in between. CDR3 length equals 14 residues. Germline CDR1 SGHKS, CDR2 YYEKEE (reference sequence). Written as DNA, the CDR3 is TGTGCCAGCAGCTTGCGATGGGGTAATGAAAAACTGTTTTTT. Translated, it gives CASSLRWGNEKLFF.

The chain uses TRBV15 and TRBJ1-5; D is unclear. V was clipped by 0 bases and J by 7 bases, with 13 bases between them. Germline values: CDR1 LNHNV, CDR2 YYDKDF (reference sequence). The CDR3 is 15 residues long. The CDR3 loop is CATSRDNSGGQPQHF. The CDR3 DNA sequence: TGTGCCACCAGCAGAGATAATTCAGGCGGGCAGCCCCAGCATTTT.

The chain has TRBV28 and TRBJ2-7, with 10 bases matching TRBD2. From germline, CDR1 is MDHEN and CDR2 SYDVKM. The CDR3 runs to 15 residues. V was clipped by 4 bases and J by 4 bases; unmatched bases: 7. The CDR3 bases are TGTGCCAGCAGTTCTTTAGCGGGAGGTATTTACGAGCAGTACTTC. As protein: CASSSLAGGIYEQYF.

The gene calls are TRBV7-9 and TRBJ1-1, with a weak D call TRBD1 (5 bases). V shed 1 base and J shed 0 bases, with 9 bases lying between them. CDR1 is SEHNR and CDR2 is FQNEAQ in the germline V gene (reference sequence). The CDR3 runs 15 residues. CDR3 DNA: TGTGCCAGCAGCTTAGTACAGGCCGTGAACACTGAAGCTTTCTTT. Its protein product is CASSLVQAVNTEAFF.

The V call is TRBV4-2, the J call TRBJ2-7, with 10 bases that match TRBD2. V shed 4 bases, J shed 6 bases, and the junction held 12 bases outside the gene matches. The CDR3 contains 16 residues. Germline V gives CDR1 LGHNA, CDR2 YNFKEQ. The chain's CDR3 is CASSPVPGTSVPEQYF. CDR3 nucleotide sequence: TGTGCCAGCAGCCCAGTCCCCGGGACTAGCGTCCCCGAGCAGTACTTC.

The chain joins TRBV14 to TRBJ2-7; 7 nucleotides line up with TRBD1. The CDR3 extends over 14 amino acids. V dropped 4 bases and J dropped 3; count of bases not matched to a gene: 6. Germline CDR1 is SGHDN and CDR2 is FVKESK. The CDR3 region has the DNA TGTGCCAGCAGCCCCTACCGGACAGGCTACGAGCAGTACTTC. This encodes CASSPYRTGYEQYF. The whole variable domain, remainder taken from reference TRBV14 and TRBJ2-7, is EAGVTQFPSHSVIEKGQTVTLRCDPISGHDNLYWYRRVMGKEIKFLLHFVKESKQDESGMPNNRFLAERTGGTYSTLKVQPAELEDSGVYFCASSPYRTGYEQYFGPGTRLTVT.

This chain links TRBV2 with TRBJ1-5; no clear D. The CDR3 spans 13 residues. CDR1 and CDR2 from the germline V gene are SNHLY and FYNNEI. V was clipped by 4 bases and J by 4 bases, with 8 bases between them. The CDR3 protein is CASSGYPNQPQHF. In DNA, the CDR3 is TGTGCCAGCAGTGGGTACCCAAATCAGCCCCAGCATTTT.

The rearrangement links TRBV9 to TRBJ2-3; TRBD2 matches at 11 bases. Per germline, CDR1 SGDLS and CDR2 YYNGEE. CDR3 length: 17 amino acids. V lost 1 base and J lost 5; bases outside the gene matches: 9. The CDR3 reads CASSVLGLAGSRDTQYF. CDR3 coding DNA: TGTGCCAGCAGCGTACTCGGACTAGCGGGTTCCAGAGATACGCAGTATTTT.

The rearrangement uses TRBV19 and TRBJ2-5; the match to TRBD1 covers 7 bases. Near its end, the DNA agrees better with TRBJ2-7, so the J call may be wrong. The germline V gene encodes CDR1 LNHDA and CDR2 SQIVND (reference sequence). The CDR3 spans 12 residues. DNA of the CDR3: TGTGCCAGTAGCAACGACAGGGCCGAGCAGTACTTC. Translated, it gives CASSNDRAEQYF.

The chain is built from TRBV6-1 and TRBJ1-1, with D hard to call. From germline, CDR1 is MNHNS and CDR2 SASEGT. CDR3 length equals 13 residues. Trimming left V 4 bases short and J 1 base short, with 7 bases between. CDR3 sequence: CASSGQENTEAFF. The CDR3 DNA follows: TGTGCCAGCAGTGGGCAGGAGAACACTGAAGCTTTCTTT.

The chain combines TRBV19 with TRBJ2-4; 9 nucleotides align to TRBD1. CDR3 length: 12 residues. V dropped 5 bases and J dropped 16; count of bases not matched to a gene: 9. Germline CDR1 is LNHDA and CDR2 is SQIVND (reference sequence). CDR3 in amino acids: CASSRANRGPYF. The CDR3 region has the DNA TGTGCCAGTAGTCGAGCCAACAGGGGGCCCTACTTC.

This chain links TRBV4-1 with TRBJ2-3; 9 nucleotides align to TRBD2. From germline, CDR1 is MGHRA and CDR2 YSYEKL. V shed 0 bases and J 4 bases; nucleotides not matched to a gene: 8. The CDR3 is made up of 17 amino acids. CDR3 nucleotide sequence: TGCGCCAGCAGCCAAGATGTGGGCGGGAGGGCCGCAGATACGCAGTATTTT. Protein: CASSQDVGGRAADTQYF.

This sequence joins TRBV30 and TRBJ2-1; D call uncertain. The CDR3 loop spans 16 amino acids. Trimming took 0 bases from V and 5 from J, leaving 17 bases between them. Germline V gene lookup returns CDR1 GTSNPN and CDR2 SVGIG (reference sequence). CDR3 region: CAWSVTRGLYNNEQFF. The CDR3 DNA is TGTGCCTGGAGTGTGACCCGCGGTCTATATAACAATGAGCAGTTCTTC.

This clone came up once. The J gene is TRBJ2-2, the V gene TRBV2; D ambiguous. This CDR3 has 13 amino acids. Germline V gene lookup returns CDR1 SNHLY and CDR2 FYNNEI. V was trimmed by 5 bases and J by 8 bases, leaving 12 bases between them. Written as DNA, the CDR3 is TGTGCCAGCAGTTTCGGGCCGGCAGGGGAGCTGTTTTTT. Translation gives CASSFGPAGELFF.

Comment on this clone: The same CDR3 also results from other DNA sequences found in this sample. V gene TRBV27 combines with J gene TRBJ2-1; possibly TRBD2 for D (5 bases). The CDR3 has 16 residues. Germline CDR1 reads MNHEY; CDR2 reads SMNVEV (reference sequence). V was cut by 0 bases and J by 4 bases, with 13 bases left in between. CDR3 amino acids: CASSLSGGSRYNEQFF. The CDR3 DNA reads as TGTGCCAGCAGTTTATCCGGCGGGTCCCGTTACAATGAGCAGTTCTTC.

V gene TRBV2 combines with J gene TRBJ2-7; TRBD2 might be the D (5 bases). The V gene lost 8 bases and the J gene lost 0 bases, with 11 bases spanning the gap. Germline V lookup: CDR1 SNHLY, CDR2 FYNNEI. The CDR3 covers 13 residues. The chain's CDR3 is CASRRTGSYEQYF. The CDR3 DNA is TGTGCCAGCCGGAGGACTGGCTCCTACGAGCAGTACTTC.

The CDR3 DNA reads as TGTGCCAGCAGCTCCCGGCGGAGGGATGAAAAACTGTTTTTT. Translation gives CASSSRRRDEKLFF. V gene TRBV7-2 combines with J gene TRBJ1-4, with D unresolved. Germline loops: CDR1 SGHTA, CDR2 FQGNSA. The CDR3 consists of 14 residues. Trimming pared 4 bases from V and 6 bases from J, leaving 12 bases between.

The V call is TRBV5-1, the J call TRBJ2-7; 9 bases agree with TRBD2. The V gene end was trimmed by 0 bases and the J gene end by 6 bases; junction bases not matched to a gene: 7. Germline V gene sequence: CDR1 SGHRS, CDR2 YFSETQ. CDR3 length: 15 amino acids. This CDR3 reads CASSLDLAGYFEQYF. CDR3 nucleotide sequence: TGCGCCAGCAGCTTGGATCTAGCGGGATACTTCGAGCAGTACTTC.

V is TRBV7-8 and J is TRBJ2-1; no reliable D call. Germline CDR1 reads SGHVS; CDR2 reads FQNEAQ. The CDR3 consists of 11 residues. Trimming pared 5 bases from V and 8 bases from J, leaving 7 bases between. CDR3 amino acids: CASSRRDEQFF. CDR3 nucleotides: TGTGCCAGCAGCCGTAGGGATGAGCAGTTCTTC. The full variable domain, its missing parts supplied by reference TRBV7-8 and TRBJ2-1, is GAGVSQSPRYKVAKRGQDVALRCDPISGHVSLFWYQQALGQGPEFLTYFQNEAQLDKSGLPSDRFFAERPEGSVSTLKIQRTQQEDSAVYLCASSRRDEQFFGPGTRLTVL.

This chain joins TRBV18 and TRBJ2-2; the D gene is possibly TRBD1 (6 bases). Trimming pared 6 bases from V and 1 base from J, leaving 9 bases between. CDR1 is KGHSH, CDR2 LQKENI, per germline. There are 14 residues in the CDR3. The DNA for the CDR3 is TGTGCCAGCTCGCTACAGGGGAACACCGGGGAGCTGTTTTTT. It is translated as CASSLQGNTGELFF.

The chain joins TRBV19 to TRBJ2-2; D not resolved. V was clipped by 7 bases and J by 2 bases, with 14 bases between them. The CDR3 is made up of 15 amino acids. CDR1 and CDR2 (germline): LNHDA, SQIVND (reference sequence). The CDR3 DNA reads TGTGCCAGTAAATTCAAACAGCTAAACACCGGGGAGCTGTTTTTT. It yields the protein CASKFKQLNTGELFF.

The V gene is TRBV9, the J gene TRBJ2-2; D gene uncertain. Germline-derived CDR1 and CDR2 are SGDLS and YYNGEE. Trimming pared 3 bases from V and 0 bases from J, leaving 3 bases between. This CDR3 comprises 13 residues. The CDR3 sequence is CASSAANTGELFF. CDR3 nucleotide sequence: TGTGCCAGCAGCGCCGCGAACACCGGGGAGCTGTTTTTT.

The chain carries TRBV7-9 and TRBJ2-2; 11 bases align to TRBD2. Germline V gene data show CDR1 as SEHNR and CDR2 as FQNEAQ (reference sequence). With 2 bases clipped from V and 2 bases from J, the junction kept 10 bases outside the gene matches. The CDR3 contains 19 residues. The CDR3 bases are TGTGCCAGCAGCTTACGGCCGGGACTAGCGGACATAAACACCGGGGAGCTGTTTTTT. It yields the protein CASSLRPGLADINTGELFF.

V gene TRBV7-9 combines with J gene TRBJ2-2; TRBD1 is a possible D gene (5 bases). Germline V gene lookup returns CDR1 SEHNR and CDR2 FQNEAQ (reference sequence). The CDR3 is made up of 12 amino acids. Trimming stripped 6 bases from V and 5 bases from J, with 7 bases between. CDR3 protein: CASRTDTGELFF. The CDR3 region has the DNA TGTGCCAGCAGGACAGATACCGGGGAGCTGTTTTTT.

The chain couples TRBV28 to TRBJ2-7; D is uncertain. Germline CDR1 reads MDHEN; CDR2 reads SYDVKM. Trimming shortened V by 7 bases and J by 7 bases, and 23 bases separated the two germline ends. The CDR3 has 15 residues. The CDR3 nucleotides read TGTGCCAGCATCGGCCAGTACCCCCTGGAGAGGGAGCAGTACTTC. Its protein product is CASIGQYPLEREQYF.